A selection of T cell receptor beta chains follows, all from one sample in a study of OX40 agonist ivuxolimab in advanced cancers. The data were produced by immunoSEQ multiplex PCR, yet TCRdb's version contains in-frame clones alone and is incomplete. The sample yields approximately 89,000 clones, 90% to 95% seen once. Here the sequenced sample was CD4+ or CD8+ T cells sorted from blood, taken in a trial of the OX40 agonist ivuxolimab. The receptor set was obtained from an adult with an advanced solid tumor such as melanoma, head and neck, liver or kidney cancer. CDR3s include the opening cysteine and the closing phenylalanine or tryptophan. Fields, in order: CDR3 protein, CDR3 DNA, D gene, clone size, J gene, V gene. The D gene is left open where the match is weak. Not all rows give a size; the values are once, few, many and, for expanded clones, a class.

cdr3_aa: CASRPRGPSTDTQYF; cdr3_nt: TGTGCCAGCAGACCCAGGGGACCTAGCACAGATACGCAGTATTTT; d_call: NA; clone_size: NA; j_call: TRBJ2-3; v_call: TRBV6-5
cdr3_aa: CASSERQGVTDTQYF; cdr3_nt: TGTGCCAGCTCAGAGAGACAGGGGGTCACAGATACGCAGTATTTT; d_call: TRBD1; clone_size: NA; j_call: TRBJ2-3; v_call: TRBV18
cdr3_aa: CASSIGQGARTGELFF; cdr3_nt: TGTGCCAGTAGTATAGGCCAGGGGGCGAGGACCGGGGAGCTGTTTTTT; d_call: TRBD1; clone_size: once; j_call: TRBJ2-2; v_call: TRBV19
cdr3_aa: CASSHTRREGGECVNTEAFF; cdr3_nt: TGCGCCAGCAGTCACACCCGCAGGGAGGGGGGCGAGTGCGTGAACACTGAAGCTTTCTTT; d_call: NA; clone_size: few; j_call: TRBJ1-1; v_call: TRBV23-1
cdr3_aa: CASSLRGPNEQYF; cdr3_nt: TGTGCCAGCAGCTTACGGGGACCCAACGAGCAGTACTTC; d_call: NA; clone_size: NA; j_call: TRBJ2-7; v_call: TRBV5-5
cdr3_aa: CASNPGQGYEQYF; cdr3_nt: TGTGCCAGCAACCCGGGACAAGGGTACGAGCAGTACTTC; d_call: NA; clone_size: NA; j_call: TRBJ2-7; v_call: TRBV6-1
cdr3_aa: CASSFGQGNSPLHF; cdr3_nt: TGCGCCAGCAGCTTCGGGCAGGGGAATTCACCCCTCCACTTT; d_call: NA; clone_size: once; j_call: TRBJ1-6; v_call: TRBV5-1
cdr3_aa: CASSSLELAKNIQYF; cdr3_nt: TGTGCCAGCAGCTCATTGGAGCTAGCCAAAAACATTCAGTACTTC; d_call: NA; clone_size: NA; j_call: TRBJ2-4; v_call: TRBV7-9
cdr3_aa: CASSEQGAGTEAFF; cdr3_nt: TGCGCCAGCAGTGAGCAGGGGGCGGGCACTGAAGCTTTCTTT; d_call: TRBD1; clone_size: NA; j_call: TRBJ1-1; v_call: TRBV10-2
cdr3_aa: CASRSGLAISYEQYF; cdr3_nt: TGCGCCAGCAGATCGGGACTAGCCATTTCCTACGAGCAGTACTTC; d_call: TRBD2; clone_size: NA; j_call: TRBJ2-7; v_call: TRBV5-1
cdr3_aa: CASSLGRISTDTQYF; cdr3_nt: TGTGCCAGCAGCTTAGGGAGGATCAGCACAGATACGCAGTATTTT; d_call: NA; clone_size: NA; j_call: TRBJ2-3; v_call: TRBV7-2
cdr3_aa: CASSPRGDGTGEQYF; cdr3_nt: TGCGCCAGCAGCCCCCGCGGGGATGGAACTGGCGAGCAGTACTTC; d_call: NA; clone_size: NA; j_call: TRBJ2-7; v_call: TRBV5-1
cdr3_aa: CSVEGLKRDTQYF; cdr3_nt: TGCAGCGTTGAGGGATTAAAGAGAGATACGCAGTATTTT; d_call: NA; clone_size: NA; j_call: TRBJ2-3; v_call: TRBV29-1
cdr3_aa: CASSLEASGLSTDTQYF; cdr3_nt: TGCGCCAGCAGCTTGGAGGCTAGCGGCCTTAGCACAGATACGCAGTATTTT; d_call: TRBD2; clone_size: NA; j_call: TRBJ2-3; v_call: TRBV5-1
cdr3_aa: CASSDRDRLTSTDTQYF; cdr3_nt: TGCGCCAGCAGCGACCGGGACAGGCTCACTAGCACAGATACGCAGTATTTT; d_call: TRBD1; clone_size: NA; j_call: TRBJ2-3; v_call: TRBV5-1
cdr3_aa: CASSLTPGLAGGPPDTQYF; cdr3_nt: TGTGCCAGCAGCTTGACACCGGGACTAGCGGGAGGGCCCCCAGATACGCAGTATTTT; d_call: TRBD2; clone_size: NA; j_call: TRBJ2-3; v_call: TRBV7-9
cdr3_aa: CASSGAGETQYF; cdr3_nt: TGTGCCAGCAGCGGAGCGGGTGAGACCCAGTACTTC; d_call: NA; clone_size: NA; j_call: TRBJ2-5; v_call: TRBV11-2
cdr3_aa: CASSVGTGLSYEQYF; cdr3_nt: TGTGCCAGCAGCGTTGGGACAGGTCTCTCCTACGAGCAGTACTTC; d_call: TRBD1; clone_size: NA; j_call: TRBJ2-7; v_call: TRBV9
cdr3_aa: CASSPHPGLANYNEQFF; cdr3_nt: TGTGCCAGCAGCCCCCATCCAGGACTAGCGAATTACAATGAGCAGTTCTTC; d_call: TRBD2; clone_size: NA; j_call: TRBJ2-1; v_call: TRBV7-9
cdr3_aa: CASSFGFGAVGIAETQYF; cdr3_nt: NA; d_call: NA; clone_size: NA; j_call: TRBJ2-5; v_call: TRBV12-1
cdr3_aa: CASSGGLAGISYEQYF; cdr3_nt: TGTGCCAGCAGTGGGGGACTAGCGGGTATATCCTACGAGCAGTACTTC; d_call: TRBD2; clone_size: NA; j_call: TRBJ2-7; v_call: TRBV28
cdr3_aa: CAWSSRPGTGRYEKLFF; cdr3_nt: TGTGCCTGGAGTTCAAGACCCGGGACAGGGCGGTATGAAAAACTGTTTTTT; d_call: TRBD1; clone_size: NA; j_call: TRBJ1-4; v_call: TRBV30
cdr3_aa: CASGRGSNQPQHF; cdr3_nt: TGTGCCAGCGGACGGGGTAGCAATCAGCCCCAGCATTTT; d_call: NA; clone_size: NA; j_call: TRBJ1-5; v_call: TRBV28
cdr3_aa: CASSLYNSYGYTF; cdr3_nt: TGTGCCAGCAGCTTATATAATTCCTATGGCTACACCTTC; d_call: NA; clone_size: NA; j_call: TRBJ1-2; v_call: TRBV7-2
cdr3_aa: CASSLARASGQNIQYF; cdr3_nt: TGTGCCAGCAGTTTAGCCAGGGCTAGCGGCCAAAACATTCAGTACTTC; d_call: TRBD2; clone_size: NA; j_call: TRBJ2-4; v_call: TRBV28
cdr3_aa: CASSTGTGTYNEQFF; cdr3_nt: TGCGCCAGCAGTACCGGGACAGGAACCTACAATGAGCAGTTCTTC; d_call: TRBD1; clone_size: NA; j_call: TRBJ2-1; v_call: TRBV23-1
cdr3_aa: CAWTRDVNSYEQYF; cdr3_nt: TGTGCCTGGACTCGGGACGTGAATTCCTACGAGCAGTACTTC; d_call: NA; clone_size: once; j_call: TRBJ2-7; v_call: TRBV30
cdr3_aa: CATTPPDRGNYGYTF; cdr3_nt: TGTGCCACCACACCTCCAGACCGGGGAAACTATGGCTACACCTTC; d_call: NA; clone_size: NA; j_call: TRBJ1-2; v_call: TRBV6-5
cdr3_aa: CASSPPGTTRETQYF; cdr3_nt: TGTGCCAGCAGCCCCCCGGGGACAACCCGGGAGACCCAGTACTTC; d_call: NA; clone_size: NA; j_call: TRBJ2-5; v_call: TRBV7-8
cdr3_aa: CASSGGSATNEKLFF; cdr3_nt: TGCGCCAGCAGCGGAGGCAGTGCCACTAATGAAAAACTGTTTTTT; d_call: NA; clone_size: NA; j_call: TRBJ1-4; v_call: TRBV4-1
cdr3_aa: CASSTVAYSNQPQHF; cdr3_nt: TGTGCCAGTAGTACGGTGGCATATAGCAATCAGCCCCAGCATTTT; d_call: NA; clone_size: few; j_call: TRBJ1-5; v_call: TRBV19
cdr3_aa: CASSRQIGSGANVLTF; cdr3_nt: TGCGCCAGCAGCCGCCAAATTGGCTCTGGGGCCAACGTCCTGACTTTC; d_call: NA; clone_size: NA; j_call: TRBJ2-6; v_call: TRBV4-1
cdr3_aa: CASSPGQGAPAGGRWSEQYF; cdr3_nt: TGTGCCAGCAGCCCGGGACAGGGGGCCCCGGCGGGAGGGCGTTGGAGTGAGCAGTACTTC; d_call: TRBD1; clone_size: NA; j_call: TRBJ2-7; v_call: TRBV27